The rows below give T cell receptor beta chains drawn from one sample of a study of shared clonotypes between healthy human individuals. Measured with immunoSEQ multiplex PCR; TCRdb has only the in-frame clones, and not every one. The data hold some 650,000 clones, with more than 95% observed a single time. Sequenced input: naive CD4+ T cells sorted from blood. These TCRs come from a woman between 25 and 40 years old in good health. The CDR3 runs from the conserved cysteine through the conserved F or W. Fields, in order: CDR3 protein, CDR3 DNA, J gene, V gene, clone size, D gene. The D gene is left open where the match is weak. A row's size may be missing; if present it is once, few, many or a size class.

CDR3 protein: CASSRYTGTGVGNTIYF; CDR3 DNA: TGTGCCAGCAGCCGATACACCGGGACAGGGGTGGGAAACACCATATATTTT; J gene: TRBJ1-3; V gene: TRBV28; clone size: .; D gene: TRBD1
CDR3 protein: CASSSPTSSEQFF; CDR3 DNA: TGTGCCAGCAGTTCCCCGACTAGTTCTGAGCAGTTCTTC; J gene: TRBJ2-1; V gene: TRBV6-6; clone size: once; D gene: .
CDR3 protein: CASSEVFSGIPDTQYF; CDR3 DNA: TGTGCCAGCAGTGAAGTTTTCAGCGGGATTCCAGATACGCAGTATTTT; J gene: TRBJ2-3; V gene: TRBV6-1; clone size: .; D gene: TRBD2
CDR3 protein: CASSLVRELESHEQFF; CDR3 DNA: TGTGCCAGCAGCTTAGTCAGGGAGCTAGAGTCCCATGAGCAGTTCTTC; J gene: TRBJ2-1; V gene: TRBV7-6; clone size: once; D gene: .
CDR3 protein: CASSTIDPGETQYF; CDR3 DNA: TGTGCCAGCAGCACTATTGACCCCGGGGAGACCCAGTACTTC; J gene: TRBJ2-5; V gene: TRBV28; clone size: .; D gene: .
CDR3 protein: CASSIRLAGGGFTDTQYF; CDR3 DNA: TGTGCCAGTAGTATTCGGCTAGCGGGAGGGGGATTCACAGATACGCAGTATTTT; J gene: TRBJ2-3; V gene: TRBV19; clone size: .; D gene: TRBD2
CDR3 protein: CASSPVFREDGYTF; CDR3 DNA: TGTGCCAGCAGCCCTGTTTTTAGGGAGGACGGCTACACCTTC; J gene: TRBJ1-2; V gene: TRBV7-9; clone size: once; D gene: .
CDR3 protein: CASSLERGTNEKLFF; CDR3 DNA: TGTGCCAGCAGCTTGGAGCGGGGTACTAATGAAAAACTGTTTTTT; J gene: TRBJ1-4; V gene: TRBV5-6; clone size: .; D gene: .
CDR3 protein: CATAGGGAVEETQYF; CDR3 DNA: TGTGCCACGGCCGGAGGGGGGGCGGTGGAAGAGACCCAGTACTTC; J gene: TRBJ2-5; V gene: TRBV28; clone size: .; D gene: .
CDR3 protein: CASSVGAGQVDQPQHF; CDR3 DNA: TGTGCCAGCAGCGTAGGCGCCGGACAAGTGGATCAGCCCCAGCATTTT; J gene: TRBJ1-5; V gene: TRBV9; clone size: .; D gene: .
CDR3 protein: CASRPAAKNIQYF; CDR3 DNA: TGCGCCAGCAGACCCGCCGCAAAAAACATTCAGTACTTC; J gene: TRBJ2-4; V gene: TRBV5-1; clone size: once; D gene: .
CDR3 protein: CASSDRAYEQYF; CDR3 DNA: TGTGCCAGCAGTGACAGGGCCTACGAGCAGTACTTC; J gene: TRBJ2-7; V gene: TRBV28; clone size: .; D gene: TRBD1
CDR3 protein: CASSPVDYGYTF; CDR3 DNA: TGTGCCAGCAGTCCCGTAGACTATGGCTACACCTTC; J gene: TRBJ1-2; V gene: TRBV2; clone size: .; D gene: .
CDR3 protein: CASSPGGPSGIDPGNNEQFF; CDR3 DNA: TGTGCCAGCAGCCCTGGCGGACCCTCTGGCATAGATCCTGGGAACAATGAGCAGTTCTTC; J gene: TRBJ2-1; V gene: TRBV21-1; clone size: .; D gene: .
CDR3 protein: CASSLGQTSGGGETQYF; CDR3 DNA: TGTGCCAGCAGCTTAGGACAAACTAGCGGAGGCGGAGAGACCCAGTACTTC; J gene: TRBJ2-5; V gene: TRBV7-3; clone size: .; D gene: TRBD2
CDR3 protein: CASSEWNSGDNEQFF; CDR3 DNA: TGTGCCAGCAGTGAATGGAATAGCGGGGACAATGAGCAGTTCTTC; J gene: TRBJ2-1; V gene: TRBV25-1; clone size: .; D gene: TRBD2
CDR3 protein: CASSPGSSGDYEQYF; CDR3 DNA: TGTGCCAGCAGCCCCGGGAGTAGCGGAGACTACGAGCAGTACTTC; J gene: TRBJ2-7; V gene: TRBV5-8; clone size: .; D gene: .
CDR3 protein: CASSYDNGYTF; CDR3 DNA: TGCGCCAGCAGCTACGACAATGGCTACACCTTC; J gene: TRBJ1-2; V gene: TRBV5-1; clone size: .; D gene: .
CDR3 protein: CASSLVMRGRGTGELFF; CDR3 DNA: TGCGCCAGCAGCTTGGTTATGCGCGGGAGGGGCACCGGGGAGCTGTTTTTT; J gene: TRBJ2-2; V gene: TRBV5-1; clone size: .; D gene: TRBD2
CDR3 protein: CASSLGQGNYEQYF; CDR3 DNA: TGTGCCAGCAGCCTGGGACAGGGTAACTACGAGCAGTACTTC; J gene: TRBJ2-7; V gene: TRBV7-6; clone size: .; D gene: TRBD1
CDR3 protein: CASSLRGANTGELFF; CDR3 DNA: TGTGCCAGCAGCTTACGGGGGGCGAACACCGGGGAGCTGTTTTTT; J gene: TRBJ2-2; V gene: TRBV7-8; clone size: .; D gene: TRBD2
CDR3 protein: CASSRGRREAFF; CDR3 DNA: TGTGCCAGCAGCCGAGGACGGAGAGAAGCTTTCTTT; J gene: TRBJ1-1; V gene: TRBV28; clone size: .; D gene: .
CDR3 protein: CASSESSATDTQYF; CDR3 DNA: TGTGCCAGCAGTGAATCCTCGGCCACAGATACGCAGTATTTT; J gene: TRBJ2-3; V gene: TRBV6-1; clone size: .; D gene: .
CDR3 protein: CASSLIGDREKLFF; CDR3 DNA: TGTGCCAGCAGTTTAATTGGGGACCGTGAAAAACTGTTTTTT; J gene: TRBJ1-4; V gene: TRBV27; clone size: .; D gene: .
CDR3 protein: CASSKVCQGASSYEQYF; CDR3 DNA: TGTGCCAGCAGCAAAGTGTGCCAGGGGGCCTCCTCCTACGAGCAGTACTTC; J gene: TRBJ2-7; V gene: TRBV21-1; clone size: .; D gene: .
CDR3 protein: CASTGTGEGQPQHF; CDR3 DNA: TGTGCCAGTACCGGGACAGGAGAAGGTCAGCCCCAGCATTTT; J gene: TRBJ1-5; V gene: TRBV19; clone size: .; D gene: TRBD1